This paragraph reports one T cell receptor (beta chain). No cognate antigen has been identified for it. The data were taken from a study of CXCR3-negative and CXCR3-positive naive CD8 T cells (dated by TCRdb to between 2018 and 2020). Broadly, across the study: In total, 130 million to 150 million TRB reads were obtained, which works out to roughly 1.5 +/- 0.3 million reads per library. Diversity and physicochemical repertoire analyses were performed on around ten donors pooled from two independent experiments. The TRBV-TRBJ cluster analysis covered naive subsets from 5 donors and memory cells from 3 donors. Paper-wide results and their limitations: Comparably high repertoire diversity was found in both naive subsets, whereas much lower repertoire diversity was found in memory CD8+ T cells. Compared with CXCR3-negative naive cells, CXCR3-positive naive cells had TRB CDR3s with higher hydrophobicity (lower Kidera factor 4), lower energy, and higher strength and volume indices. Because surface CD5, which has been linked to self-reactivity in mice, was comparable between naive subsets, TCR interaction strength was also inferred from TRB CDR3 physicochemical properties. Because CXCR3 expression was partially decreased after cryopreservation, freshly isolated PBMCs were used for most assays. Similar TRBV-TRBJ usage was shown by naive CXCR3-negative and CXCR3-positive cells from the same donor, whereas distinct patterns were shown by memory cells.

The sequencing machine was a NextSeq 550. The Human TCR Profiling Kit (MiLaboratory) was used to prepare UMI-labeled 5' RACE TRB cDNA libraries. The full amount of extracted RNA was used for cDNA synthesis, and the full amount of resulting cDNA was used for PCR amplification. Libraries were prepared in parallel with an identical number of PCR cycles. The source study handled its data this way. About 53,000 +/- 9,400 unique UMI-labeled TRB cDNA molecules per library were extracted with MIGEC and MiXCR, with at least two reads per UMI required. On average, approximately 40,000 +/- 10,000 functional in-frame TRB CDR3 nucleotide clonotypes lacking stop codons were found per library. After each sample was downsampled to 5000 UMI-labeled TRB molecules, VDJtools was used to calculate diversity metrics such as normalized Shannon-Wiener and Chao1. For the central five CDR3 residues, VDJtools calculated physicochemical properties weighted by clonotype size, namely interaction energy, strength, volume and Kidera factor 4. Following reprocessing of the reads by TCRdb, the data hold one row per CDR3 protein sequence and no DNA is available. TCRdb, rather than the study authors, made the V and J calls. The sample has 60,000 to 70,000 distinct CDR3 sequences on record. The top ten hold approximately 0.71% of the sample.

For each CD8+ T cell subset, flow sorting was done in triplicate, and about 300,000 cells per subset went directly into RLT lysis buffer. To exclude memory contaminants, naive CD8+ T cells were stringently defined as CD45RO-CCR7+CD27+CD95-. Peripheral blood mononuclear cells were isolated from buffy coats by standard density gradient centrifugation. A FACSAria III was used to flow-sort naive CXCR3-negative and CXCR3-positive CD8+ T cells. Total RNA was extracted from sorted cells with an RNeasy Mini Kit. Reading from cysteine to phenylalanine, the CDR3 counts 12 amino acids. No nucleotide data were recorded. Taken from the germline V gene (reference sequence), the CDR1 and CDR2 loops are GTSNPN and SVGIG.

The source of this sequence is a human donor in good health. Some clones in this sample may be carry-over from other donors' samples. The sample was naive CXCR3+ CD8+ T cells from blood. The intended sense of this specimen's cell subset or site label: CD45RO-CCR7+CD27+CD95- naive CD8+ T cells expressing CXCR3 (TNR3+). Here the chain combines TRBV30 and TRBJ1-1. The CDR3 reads CAWSVMLAQAFF.